This T cell receptor (beta chain) was observed in a study of T cells in Graves' hyperthyroidism and ophthalmopathy. Study-wide findings and caveats: Blood also showed most of the thyroid clonotypes that were expanded above 0.001.

The trim removed 8 bases at V and 7 bases at J, leaving 5 bases unmatched. CDR3 length: 14 amino acids. The TCR beta CDR3 regions underwent amplification using RNA transcripts as the source. First-round RT-PCR with HTBI primers amplified the TCR CDR3 region. TCRdb recomputed calls from the multiplex PCR reads with MiXCR, one row per CDR3 protein. The top ten clones hold less than 20% of a sample with about 480,000 distinct CDR3 sequences, under 15% of them seen once. Ten or more counts support this clonotype. Its target is unknown. The chain is built from TRBV12-3 or TRBV12-4 and TRBJ2-1; 13 bases match TRBD2. Sequencing was performed on blood. This receptor was taken from a young woman with Graves' hyperthyroidism. The CDR3 sequence: CASRTSGRGNEQFF. CDR3 nucleotides: TGTGCCAGCCGGACTAGCGGGAGAGGGAATGAGCAGTTCTTC.